The 14 T cell receptor beta chains listed next were all sequenced from one sample in a study of blood T cell repertoires in COVID-19. Clones were read by immunoSEQ multiplex PCR, and TCRdb kept only the in-frame ones, dropping some. Here the sample spans 90,000 to 130,000 clones, 70% to 85% being singletons. Material: peripheral blood. The receptors were sampled from a woman in her thirties or forties with acute or convalescent COVID-19.

For the CDR3, the DNA is TGTGCCAGTAACAGGGGGCACACTGAAGCTTTCTTT. Amino acid sequence: CASNRGHTEAFF. This rearrangement joins TRBV5-6 to TRBJ1-1, with TRBD1 matching over 9 bases. Germline trimming cut 8 bases from V and 3 bases from J; bases unmatched to any gene: 2. The CDR3 runs 12 residues. Germline V gene data show CDR1 as SGHDT and CDR2 as YYEEEE.

The V call is TRBV19, the J call TRBJ2-7; no clear D gene. V lost 5 bases and J 3 bases, leaving 8 bases between the germline ends. The CDR3 has 12 residues. The germline gives CDR1 LNHDA, CDR2 SQIVND (reference sequence). CDR3 sequence: CASSDTYYEQYF. The DNA for the CDR3 is TGTGCCAGTAGTGACACCTACTACGAGCAGTACTTC.

This chain uses TRBV5-1 with TRBJ2-1; D is possibly TRBD1 (6 bases). This CDR3 is built from 15 residues. Germline V CDR1 and CDR2: SGHRS, YFSETQ. The V end lost 3 bases, the J end lost 2 bases, and 12 bases lay between the germline ends. The CDR3 bases are TGCGCCAGCAGCTCCGCGACAGGACCCTACAATGAGCAGTTCTTC. Its translation is CASSSATGPYNEQFF.

The chain employs TRBV27 and TRBJ1-5, with 10 bases matching TRBD1. The CDR3 runs to 14 residues. With V trimmed by 6 bases and J by 6 bases, 5 bases remained unmatched. CDR1 and CDR2 (germline): MNHEY, SMNVEV (reference sequence). The CDR3 spells CASRDRGEGQPQHF. CDR3 coding DNA: TGTGCCAGCAGGGACAGGGGGGAGGGTCAGCCCCAGCATTTT.

The J gene is TRBJ2-5, the V gene TRBV5-1; D may be TRBD1 (6 bases). CDR1 SGHRS and CDR2 YFSETQ come from the germline V gene. The CDR3 runs to 16 residues. V lost 4 bases and J lost 0, with 16 bases in between. The chain's CDR3 is CASSETGSPDQETQYF. CDR3 coding DNA: TGCGCCAGCAGCGAGACAGGTTCCCCCGACCAAGAGACCCAGTACTTC.

The CDR3 loop is CASSEHGNSPLHF. The CDR3 nucleotides are TGTGCCAGCAGTGAGCACGGTAATTCACCCCTCCACTTT. This chain uses TRBV2 with TRBJ1-6; D is unresolved. The CDR3 contains 13 residues. Trimming took 3 bases from V and 6 from J, leaving 6 bases between them. Germline loops: CDR1 SNHLY, CDR2 FYNNEI.

The genes are TRBV5-1 and TRBJ2-7, with TRBD1 matching 7 bases. This CDR3 spans 14 amino acids. Germline V gives CDR1 SGHRS, CDR2 YFSETQ. After removal of 4 bases from V and 1 base from J, the junction contained 5 bases not matched to a gene. DNA for the CDR3: TGCGCCAGCAGCCCTGGGACAGCTTCCTACGAGCAGTACTTC. It is translated as CASSPGTASYEQYF.

This clone was picked up one time. A read error is possible here, since a much larger clone lies one base away. The chain uses TRBV6-5 and TRBJ2-2; 7 nucleotides align to TRBD1. After removal of 6 bases from V and 0 bases from J, the junction contained 4 bases not matched to a gene. Germline CDR1 is MNHEY and CDR2 is SVGAGI. This CDR3 comprises 15 residues. CDR3: CASRTGTANTGELFF. CDR3 nucleotide sequence: TGTGCCAGCAGAACCGGGACAGCGAACACCGGGGAGCTGTTTTTT.

The chain is built from TRBV7-2 and TRBJ2-2; possibly TRBD2 for D (7 bases). Germline CDR1 is SGHTA and CDR2 is FQGNSA. V dropped 5 bases and J dropped 6 bases, with 16 bases sitting between them. The CDR3 sequence is 15 residues long. Written as DNA, the CDR3 is TGTGCCAGCAGCCCAACGGGGGGCCGGGCCGGGGAGCTGTTTTTT. It codes for CASSPTGGRAGELFF.

The gene calls are TRBV18 and TRBJ1-1; TRBD1 is a possible D gene (6 bases). CDR1 is KGHSH, CDR2 LQKENI, per germline. V gave up 2 bases and J gave up 4 bases, with 11 bases separating them. This CDR3 has 14 residues. The CDR3 region has the DNA TGTGCCAGCTCACCAAGGGGGTCTAGCACTGAAGCTTTCTTT. This codes for CASSPRGSSTEAFF.

CDR3 sequence reads: CASSSGTGFAGELFF. In nucleotides, the CDR3 is TGTGCCAGCAGCTCCGGGACAGGGTTCGCCGGGGAGCTGTTTTTT. This chain links TRBV5-4 with TRBJ2-2; the match to TRBD1 covers 9 bases. Germline CDR1 and CDR2: SGHNT and YYREEE (reference sequence). This CDR3 is 15 amino acids long. V was clipped by 3 bases and J by 6 bases; unmatched bases: 6.

The J gene is TRBJ1-6, the V gene TRBV6-5; possible D gene TRBD1, 5 bases. CDR3 length equals 15 residues. The germline V gene encodes CDR1 MNHEY and CDR2 SVGAGI. V dropped 6 bases and J dropped 5 bases, with 14 bases sitting between them. CDR3 sequence (DNA): TGTGCCAGCAGCCTGGTGGGGCCCGATAATTCACCCCTCCACTTT. This gives the protein CASSLVGPDNSPLHF.

CDR3 region: CASSPTSGGTSYEQYF. CDR3 nucleotide sequence: TGTGCCAGCAGCCCCACTAGCGGGGGGACCTCCTACGAGCAGTACTTC. The chain carries TRBV5-4 and TRBJ2-7; 12 bases are a match to TRBD2. The germline V gene has CDR1 SGHNT and CDR2 YYREEE (reference sequence). This CDR3 has 16 amino acids. V lost 4 bases, J lost 0 bases, and 5 bases stayed unmatched. Full variable domain (rest looked up from reference TRBV5-4 and TRBJ2-7): ETGVTQSPTHLIKTRGQQVTLRCSSQSGHNTVSWYQQALGQGPQFIFQYYREEENGRGNFPPRFSGLQFPNYSSELNVNALELDDSALYLCASSPTSGGTSYEQYFGPGTRLTVT.

The chain combines TRBV19 with TRBJ1-3; D is ambiguous. Per the germline V gene, CDR1 is LNHDA and CDR2 is SQIVND (reference sequence). Trimming pared 7 bases from V and 8 bases from J, leaving 9 bases between. The CDR3 has 11 amino acids. In nucleotides, the CDR3 is TGTGCCAGTAAAAAGGCGGACACCATATATTTT. Its protein is CASKKADTIYF.